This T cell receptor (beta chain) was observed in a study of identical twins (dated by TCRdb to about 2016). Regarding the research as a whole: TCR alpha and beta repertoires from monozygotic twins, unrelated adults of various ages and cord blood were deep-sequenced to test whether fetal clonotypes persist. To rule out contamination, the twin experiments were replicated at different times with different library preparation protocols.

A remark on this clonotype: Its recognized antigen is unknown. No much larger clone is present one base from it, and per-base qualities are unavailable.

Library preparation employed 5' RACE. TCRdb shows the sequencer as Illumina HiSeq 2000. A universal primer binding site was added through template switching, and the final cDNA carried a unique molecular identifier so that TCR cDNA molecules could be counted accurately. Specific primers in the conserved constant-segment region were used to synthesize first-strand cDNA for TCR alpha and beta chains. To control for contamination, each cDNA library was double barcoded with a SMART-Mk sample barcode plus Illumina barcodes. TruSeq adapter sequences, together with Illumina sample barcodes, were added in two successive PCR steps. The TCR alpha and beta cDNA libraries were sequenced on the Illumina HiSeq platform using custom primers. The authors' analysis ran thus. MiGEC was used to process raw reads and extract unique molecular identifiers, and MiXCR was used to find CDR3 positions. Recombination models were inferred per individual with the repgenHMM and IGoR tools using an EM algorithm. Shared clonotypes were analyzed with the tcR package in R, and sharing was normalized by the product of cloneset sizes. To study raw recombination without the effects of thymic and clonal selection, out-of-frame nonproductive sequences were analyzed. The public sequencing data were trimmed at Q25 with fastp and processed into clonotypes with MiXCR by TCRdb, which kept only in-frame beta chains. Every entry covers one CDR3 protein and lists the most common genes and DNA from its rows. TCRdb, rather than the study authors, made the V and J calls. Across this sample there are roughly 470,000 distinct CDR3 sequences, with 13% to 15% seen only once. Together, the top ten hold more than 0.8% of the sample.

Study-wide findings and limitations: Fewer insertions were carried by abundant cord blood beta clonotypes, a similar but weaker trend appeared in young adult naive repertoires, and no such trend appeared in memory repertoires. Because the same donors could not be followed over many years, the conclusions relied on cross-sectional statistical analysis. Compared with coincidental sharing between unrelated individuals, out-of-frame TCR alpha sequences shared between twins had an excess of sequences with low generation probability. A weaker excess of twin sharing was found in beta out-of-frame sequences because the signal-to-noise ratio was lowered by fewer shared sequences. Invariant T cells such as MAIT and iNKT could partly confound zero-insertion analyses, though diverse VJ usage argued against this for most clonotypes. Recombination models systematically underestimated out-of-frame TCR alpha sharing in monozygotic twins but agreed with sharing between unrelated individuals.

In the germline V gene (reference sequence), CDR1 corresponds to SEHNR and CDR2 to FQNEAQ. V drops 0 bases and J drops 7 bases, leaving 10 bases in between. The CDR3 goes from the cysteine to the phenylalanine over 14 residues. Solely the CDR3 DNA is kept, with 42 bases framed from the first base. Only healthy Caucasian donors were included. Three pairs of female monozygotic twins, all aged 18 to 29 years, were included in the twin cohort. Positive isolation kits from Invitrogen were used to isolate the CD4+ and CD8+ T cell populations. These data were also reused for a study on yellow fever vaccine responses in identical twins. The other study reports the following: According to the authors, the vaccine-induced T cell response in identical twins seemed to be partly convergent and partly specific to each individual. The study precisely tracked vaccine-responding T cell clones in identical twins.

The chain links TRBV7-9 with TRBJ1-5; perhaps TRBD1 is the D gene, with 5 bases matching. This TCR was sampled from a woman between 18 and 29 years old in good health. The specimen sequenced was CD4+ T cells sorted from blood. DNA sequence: TGTGCCAGCAGCTTAGCAAGAGGGGACCAGCCCCAGCATTTT. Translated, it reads CASSLARGDQPQHF.